This T cell receptor (beta chain) was retrieved from a study of siplizumab effects on memory and regulatory T cells. Study observations and caveats: No more than a minor fraction of alloreactive clones could be traced back to unstimulated subsets. Controls had approximately 27% Treg-derived mappable alloreactive CD4+ clones on average, versus less than 70% with siplizumab. Apparently more diverse than memory cells, naive T cells also seemed major alloresponse contributors.

Only one count was recorded for this clone. Its antigen is still unknown. The CDR3 has 14 amino acids. CDR1 is MNHNY and CDR2 is SVGAGI in the germline V gene (reference sequence). V lost 5 bases and J lost 6, with 13 bases in between. Each sample yielded about 9.9 x 10^4 assayed TCR templates. Profiled with immunoSEQ multiplex PCR; TCRdb holds only in-frame clones, not every one. The table lists around 100,000 clones, roughly 94% of them singletons. J is TRBJ2-2 and V is TRBV6-6; no reliable D call. The TCR originated in a human donor in good health. The sample was Tregs sorted from blood. The CDR3 loop is CASSNELRAGELFF. The CDR3 nucleotides read TGTGCCAGCAGTAACGAGTTGAGAGCCGGGGAGCTGTTTTTT.